Listed below are T cell receptor beta chains from one sample, sequenced in a study of cytomegalovirus exposure and HLA in healthy donors. Profiled with immunoSEQ multiplex PCR; TCRdb holds only in-frame clones, not every one. Of 150,000 to 200,000 clones listed, approximately 80% are singletons. Sample: PBMCs. The receptors derive from a woman between 18 and 30 years old in good health and CMV-seronegative. The conserved cysteine and the conserved F or W are not part of the CDR3 here. D genes are given only for firm matches.

d_call,v_call,cdr3_aa
TRBD1,TRBV5-1,ASSLAGGAGSYNSPLH
.,TRBV19,ASSIGSRGYEQY
.,TRBV7-3,ASSLSGLEDTIY
.,TRBV6-5,ASSTAGRIYEQY
.,TRBV7-9,ASSFYGSGEQY
TRBD2,TRBV7-9,ASSIGTIISTDTQY
TRBD1,TRBV5-4,ASSLNRGNGYT
.,TRBV6-4,ASSDSFPRGAF
TRBD2,TRBV11-2,ASSLAFRAGGHYEQY
TRBD1,TRBV11-3,ASSFDREDTIY
TRBD2,TRBV18,ASSPSLAGNYEQY
TRBD1,TRBV5-1,ASSSGTGGHYGYT
.,TRBV18,ASSLIRSEFPTTYGYT
TRBD2,TRBV2,ASSLTSGGYQETQY
TRBD1,TRBV19,ASSATGPSKYGYT
TRBD2,TRBV10-1,ATEAGDEDTQY
TRBD1,TRBV10-1,ASGSTGGKTDTQY
TRBD2,TRBV11-2,ASSLTSGTYTDTQY
TRBD1,TRBV7-8,ASSYRGQETQY
.,TRBV19,ASSSAPYSYTGELF
TRBD2,TRBV30,AWSRLAGGETQY
.,TRBV4-2,ASSQGLGVTTNYGYT
TRBD2,TRBV2,ASRTISGGRRTQY
TRBD1,TRBV9,ASSPRDRGLSYGYT
TRBD1,TRBV6-7,ASSYSTRQGAVNVVRKLF
.,TRBV4-1,ASSQEEGGWYEQY
TRBD1,TRBV5-1,ASSLGDRVGTDTQY
.,TRBV4-1,ASSFTAQGRYEQY
.,TRBV7-9,ASSFERVDEQF
.,TRBV6-1,ASSRNTEAF
TRBD1,TRBV6-1,ASSGQGFLQPQH
TRBD1,TRBV2,ASSTGTASNYGYT
.,TRBV19,ASSKGRQRAGRETQY
TRBD1,TRBV13,ASSNTAGTGEETQY
TRBD1,TRBV19,ASSRLNVPGQGGYGYT
TRBD1,TRBV7-2,ASSLGDRGLGELF
.,TRBV5-5,ASSLAQGRETQY
TRBD1,TRBV7-3,ASSPTGVKDTQY
.,TRBV7-8,ASSPSTTDTQY
TRBD1,TRBV5-4,ASSLGQGAGETQY
TRBD1,TRBV10-1,ASSDIGQDNSNQPQH
.,TRBV6-6,ASTGRTTSTDTQY
TRBD2,TRBV27,ASSLAGTSGSNEQF
TRBD2,TRBV5-1,ASNSGTSENEQF
.,TRBV19,ASSDSFHPNTEAF
TRBD1,TRBV6-4,ASSFTTGATYNEQF
TRBD1,TRBV18,ASSPLRQGTTSYEQY
.,TRBV7-6,ASRTYNEQF
.,TRBV9,ASSAGVYNSPLH
TRBD2,TRBV29-1,SVGDYEQTQY
TRBD1,TRBV6-4,ASSDSAWTGGEGANVLT
.,TRBV5-1,ASRSGVNTEAF
TRBD2,TRBV5-1,ASSSGRARTGELF
.,TRBV4-1,ASSQEARYSNQPQH
.,TRBV6-1,ASQGAQETQY